The 29 T cell receptor beta chains presented below share a single source sample, sequenced in a study of cytomegalovirus exposure and HLA in healthy donors. PCR involved 60 Vbeta and 13 Jbeta primers. Here immunoSEQ multiplex PCR was the method, and the copy in TCRdb shows in-frame clones only, minus some. The table lists 99,000 or so clones, 78% of them singletons. Sequenced material: PBMCs. These receptors all come from a man aged 30-40 years in good health and CMV-seronegative.

This clone was observed once. J is TRBJ2-5 and V is TRBV11-2, with TRBD2 matching 11 bases. The length of the CDR3 is 16 residues. CDR1 is SGHAT, CDR2 FQNNGV, per germline. Trimming cost V 3 bases and J 0 bases; bases outside gene matches: 3. CDR3 coding DNA: TGTGCCAGCAGCTTGCTAGCGGGGGGACACCAAGAGACCCAGTACTTC. This translates into CASSLLAGGHQETQYF.

This clone was detected once. V is TRBV6-5 and J is TRBJ1-2; D gene ambiguous. CDR1 MNHEY and CDR2 SVGAGI come from the germline V gene. The V end was cut by 7 bases, the J end by 7 bases, with 13 bases between. The CDR3 totals 12 residues. CDR3 sequence reads: CASTGGVRGYTF. CDR3 nucleotides: TGTGCCAGCACAGGAGGTGTCCGTGGCTACACCTTC.

This rearrangement joins TRBV19 to TRBJ2-7; D perhaps matches TRBD1 (5 bases). The CDR3 loop spans 12 amino acids. V lost 6 bases to trimming and J lost 5 bases, with 11 bases between them. Germline CDR1 is LNHDA and CDR2 is SQIVND (reference sequence). CDR3 loop: CASRQGMNEQYF. As DNA, the CDR3 is TGTGCCAGTAGGCAGGGTATGAACGAGCAGTACTTC.

The gene calls are TRBV4-3 and TRBJ1-1; 8 bases fit TRBD1. The CDR3 runs to 13 residues. In germline, CDR1 is LGHNA, CDR2 YSLEER. V lost 0 bases to trimming and J lost 13 bases; unmatched junction nucleotides: 7. Here the CDR3 DNA reads TGCGCCAGCAGCCAAGATGGGTACAGGGGGATTTTCTTT. Translated, it gives CASSQDGYRGIFF.

V is TRBV27 and J is TRBJ2-3; the match to TRBD1 covers 7 bases. The germline V gene has CDR1 MNHEY and CDR2 SMNVEV (reference sequence). This CDR3 is 15 amino acids long. V dropped 5 bases and J dropped 3; count of bases not matched to a gene: 8. CDR3 nucleotides: TGTGCCAGCAGTCAACGACAGGGAAAGACAGATACGCAGTATTTT. Its protein is CASSQRQGKTDTQYF.

CDR3 in DNA: TGTGCCAGCAGCTTGGCTGGTAGCGGGAGCACAGATACGCAGTATTTT. Protein sequence: CASSLAGSGSTDTQYF. The V and J genes are TRBV5-4 and TRBJ2-3; 7 nucleotides line up with TRBD2. V lost 0 bases, J lost 0 bases, and 4 bases stayed unmatched. CDR1 is SGHNT and CDR2 is YYREEE in the germline V gene (reference sequence). CDR3 length equals 16 residues. Based on the CDR3 plus reference TRBV5-4 and TRBJ2-3, the full variable domain is ETGVTQSPTHLIKTRGQQVTLRCSSQSGHNTVSWYQQALGQGPQFIFQYYREEENGRGNFPPRFSGLQFPNYSSELNVNALELDDSALYLCASSLAGSGSTDTQYFGPGTRLTVL.

V gene TRBV15 combines with J gene TRBJ2-3, with D tentatively TRBD1 (6 bases). This CDR3 is 15 amino acids long. The germline V gene encodes CDR1 LNHNV and CDR2 YYDKDF (reference sequence). Trimming cost V 4 bases and J 0 bases, with 11 bases left between them. The CDR3 reads CATSISDRSTDTQYF. CDR3 in DNA: TGTGCCACCAGCATATCGGACAGAAGCACAGATACGCAGTATTTT.

The rearrangement links TRBV5-1 to TRBJ2-1; 7 bases agree with TRBD1. Looked up from germline, CDR1 is SGHRS and CDR2 is YFSETQ. Trimming cost V 4 bases and J 2 bases; bases outside gene matches: 3. This CDR3 contains 14 residues. The CDR3 reads CASSRDRAYNEQFF. CDR3 DNA sequence: TGCGCCAGCAGCCGGGACAGAGCCTACAATGAGCAGTTCTTC.

The CDR3 loop is CASSTTSGMNTGELFF. The CDR3 DNA sequence: TGCGCCAGCAGTACGACTAGCGGGATGAACACCGGGGAGCTGTTTTTT. V usage is TRBV10-1 and J usage is TRBJ2-2; the match to TRBD2 covers 11 bases. The junction had 3 bases not matched to a gene; V was cut back by 5 bases and J by 1 base. Per germline, CDR1 WNHNN and CDR2 SYGVQD (reference sequence). CDR3 size: 16 residues.

This rearrangement joins TRBV10-2 to TRBJ1-6, with a possible D match to TRBD1 (5 bases). CDR1 and CDR2 (germline): WSHSY, SAAADI. V was cut by 8 bases and J by 0 bases, with 14 bases left in between. The length of the CDR3 is 16 residues. The CDR3 DNA follows: TGCGCCAGCCGCACAGGCCTTAGCTCCTATAATTCACCCCTCCACTTT. Protein sequence: CASRTGLSSYNSPLHF.

This clone has a handful of counts. The rearrangement uses TRBV2 and TRBJ2-2, with D possibly matching TRBD1 (7 bases). The CDR3 length is 17 residues. Germline assignment: CDR1 SNHLY and CDR2 FYNNEI. Trimming cost V 4 bases and J 3 bases, with 18 bases left between them. CDR3 protein: CASSGLQGRFDTGELFF. CDR3 sequence (DNA): TGTGCCAGCAGTGGCCTACAGGGGAGGTTTGACACCGGGGAGCTGTTTTTT.

The rearrangement uses TRBV6-5 and TRBJ2-1, with 8 bases matching TRBD1. Per germline, CDR1 MNHEY and CDR2 SVGAGI. The CDR3 has 16 residues. V trimming: 2 bases; J trimming: 5 bases; junction bases outside the gene matches: 8. The CDR3 DNA reads as TGTGCCAGCAGTTACGGGGCGGGGACAGGTGACAATGAGCAGTTCTTC. Translation gives CASSYGAGTGDNEQFF.

This chain uses TRBV4-2 with TRBJ2-1, with D possibly TRBD2 on 6 matching bases. The CDR3 is 15 residues long. The germline V gene has CDR1 LGHNA and CDR2 YNFKEQ. V was cut by 3 bases and J by 4 bases, with 13 bases left in between. CDR3: CASSQGVAGYNEQFF. As DNA, the CDR3 is TGTGCCAGCAGCCAGGGGGTTGCGGGATACAATGAGCAGTTCTTC.

The chain links TRBV4-3 to TRBJ2-1; no clear D. V was trimmed by 0 bases and J by 5 bases, leaving 8 bases between them. The CDR3 consists of 14 residues. CDR1 is LGHNA and CDR2 is YSLEER in the germline V gene. The CDR3 DNA follows: TGCGCCAGCAGCCAAGATGACTGGAACAATGAGCAGTTCTTC. Its translation is CASSQDDWNNEQFF.

The genes are TRBV5-8 and TRBJ1-4; D is perhaps TRBD1 (6 bases). This CDR3 comprises 15 residues. The V gene's germline CDR1 is SGHTS and CDR2 YDEGEE. The ends were cut back, 1 base at V and 5 bases at J, with 12 bases in the middle. The CDR3 spells CASSLIRGGNEKLFF. In DNA, the CDR3 is TGTGCCAGCAGCTTGATCAGGGGCGGGAATGAAAAACTGTTTTTT.

V is TRBV7-2 and J is TRBJ2-1, with TRBD2 as a possible D gene (6 bases). Looked up from germline, CDR1 is SGHTA and CDR2 is FQGNSA. Trimming cost V 5 bases and J 7 bases, with 21 bases left between them. The CDR3 is 16 amino acids. The CDR3 here is CASSPRWGDVVNEQFF. The CDR3 DNA is TGTGCCAGCAGCCCTAGGTGGGGGGACGTCGTTAATGAGCAGTTCTTC.

This clone turned up a few times. The rearrangement links TRBV4-1 to TRBJ2-1, with TRBD2 matching 9 bases. The CDR3 is 15 amino acids. The junction had 5 bases not matched to a gene; V was cut back by 6 bases and J by 2 bases. CDR1 is MGHRA, CDR2 YSYEKL, per germline. For the CDR3, the DNA is TGCGCCAGCAGTCCCGGGACTAGCACCTACAATGAGCAGTTCTTC. Encoded protein: CASSPGTSTYNEQFF.

The rearrangement uses TRBV6-5 and TRBJ2-5; 7 bases fit TRBD2. The CDR3 spans 14 residues. Germline V gives CDR1 MNHEY, CDR2 SVGAGI. V trimming: 6 bases; J trimming: 2 bases; junction bases outside the gene matches: 6. CDR3 sequence (DNA): TGTGCCAGCAGATACAGCGGGATACAAGAGACCCAGTACTTC. Protein sequence: CASRYSGIQETQYF.

The V gene is TRBV5-1, the J gene TRBJ1-1; weak D call: TRBD1 (6 bases). The CDR3 length is 17 residues. V dropped 0 bases and J dropped 5 bases, with 20 bases sitting between them. The germline V gene encodes CDR1 SGHRS and CDR2 YFSETQ. CDR3 sequence: CASSLADRFAPWTEAFF. The CDR3 bases are TGCGCCAGCAGCTTGGCCGACAGGTTCGCGCCTTGGACTGAAGCTTTCTTT.

The chain combines TRBV19 with TRBJ2-2; 8 bases are shared with TRBD1. CDR3 length equals 13 residues. The V and J ends lost 7 bases and 7 bases, in that order; junction bases with no gene match: 5. Germline V CDR1 and CDR2: LNHDA, SQIVND (reference sequence). The DNA for the CDR3 is TGTGCCAGTACCGCAGGGGGCATCGGGGAGCTGTTTTTT. It yields the protein CASTAGGIGELFF.

This chain joins TRBV19 and TRBJ1-5; D remains unclear. V lost 5 bases and J 5 bases, leaving 7 bases between the germline ends. There are 12 residues in the CDR3. Germline V gives CDR1 LNHDA, CDR2 SQIVND (reference sequence). For the CDR3, the DNA is TGTGCCAGTAGTCCCGTTGATCAGCCCCAGCATTTT. Protein: CASSPVDQPQHF.

This rearrangement joins TRBV9 to TRBJ1-5, with 7 bases lining up with TRBD1. The CDR3 has 15 residues. CDR1 SGDLS and CDR2 YYNGEE come from the germline V gene. After removal of 0 bases from V and 1 base from J, the junction contained 1 base not matched to a gene. CDR3 DNA sequence: TGTGCCAGCAGCGTAGAGGGGGCGAGCAATCAGCCCCAGCATTTT. Its protein is CASSVEGASNQPQHF.

This clone was found a few times. This chain connects TRBV11-2 to TRBJ2-1, with TRBD1 matching 9 bases. J lost 1 base, V lost 9 bases, and 7 bases had no gene match. The CDR3 runs to 15 residues. CDR1 SGHAT and CDR2 FQNNGV come from the germline V gene. The CDR3 DNA reads as TGTGCCAGTCGGTCCGGGACAGGGTCCTACAATGAGCAGTTCTTC. Amino acids: CASRSGTGSYNEQFF.

The V and J genes are TRBV30 and TRBJ2-7, with 7 bases fitting TRBD1. The length of the CDR3 is 12 residues. Trimming cost V 1 base and J 11 bases; bases outside gene matches: 8. Germline CDR1 is GTSNPN and CDR2 is SVGIG (reference sequence). DNA of the CDR3: TGTGCCTGGAGTGACTGGACAGGACGGGAGTACTTC. This sequence encodes CAWSDWTGREYF.

V is TRBV4-1 and J is TRBJ2-1; D remains unclear. From germline, CDR1 is MGHRA and CDR2 YSYEKL. With 7 bases removed from V and 0 bases from J, the gap between germline ends came to 16 bases. CDR3 length equals 16 residues. CDR3 protein: CASNPHYRSSYNEQFF. CDR3 in DNA: TGCGCCAGCAACCCCCATTATAGGAGCTCCTACAATGAGCAGTTCTTC.

This clone has only a few counts. V is TRBV29-1 and J is TRBJ1-2, with 12 bases lining up with TRBD1. J lost 4 bases, V lost 4 bases, and 1 base had no gene match. The CDR3 has 13 residues. Germline values: CDR1 SQVTM, CDR2 ANQGSEA. The CDR3 bases are TGCAGCGTTGTGGGACAGGGGGCCTATGGCTACACCTTC. Amino acid sequence: CSVVGQGAYGYTF. Full variable domain (missing parts from reference TRBV29-1 and TRBJ1-2): SAVISQKPSRDICQRGTSLTIQCQVDSQVTMMFWYRQQPGQSLTLIATANQGSEATYESGFVIDKFPISRPNLTFSTLTVSNMSPEDSSIYLCSVVGQGAYGYTFGSGTRLTVV.

This clone occurred a few times. The CDR3 DNA is TGTGCCAGCAGTGAATTTGAGGGCCTGAACACCGGGGAGCTGTTTTTT. As protein: CASSEFEGLNTGELFF. This chain links TRBV25-1 with TRBJ2-2; D possibly corresponds to TRBD2 (5 bases). This CDR3 spans 16 amino acids. The V gene's germline CDR1 is MGHDK and CDR2 SYGVNS. V was trimmed by 1 base and J by 1 base, leaving 10 bases between them.

The CDR3 region has the DNA TGTGCCAGCAGGAGCGGGGGAACTAGCACAGATACGCAGTATTTT. Its protein is CASRSGGTSTDTQYF. V and J are TRBV5-6 and TRBJ2-3, with 8 nucleotides matching TRBD2. The CDR3 sequence is 15 residues long. The V segment lost 5 bases and the J segment 0 bases; nucleotides outside the gene matches: 5. Germline values: CDR1 SGHDT, CDR2 YYEEEE. The whole variable domain, filled in from reference TRBV5-6 and TRBJ2-3, reads DAGVTQSPTHLIKTRGQQVTLRCSPKSGHDTVSWYQQALGQGPQFIFQYYEEEERQRGNFPDRFSGHQFPNYSSELNVNALLLGDSALYLCASRSGGTSTDTQYFGPGTRLTVL.

The V and J genes are TRBV19 and TRBJ2-7; D gene unclear. Germline V lookup: CDR1 LNHDA, CDR2 SQIVND (reference sequence). Trimming stripped 3 bases from V and 2 bases from J, with 14 bases between. This CDR3 comprises 15 residues. The CDR3 spells CASSIHFTEAYEQYF. The DNA of the CDR3 is TGTGCCAGTAGTATCCACTTCACCGAAGCCTACGAGCAGTACTTC.